This T cell receptor (beta chain) originates from a study of regulatory T cells in long-lasting Graves disease. This CDR3 is built from 18 residues. V shed 5 bases, J shed 4 bases, and the junction held 17 bases outside the gene matches. Germline V gene sequence: CDR1 MNHNS, CDR2 SASEGT. Time point here: persistent/refractory GD, antithyroid drugs over 5 years with positive TRAb. PBMC-extracted RNA yielded the TCR library. Peripheral blood, 7 to 10 milliliters per patient, was collected in EDTA tubes. Through Arm-PCR of CDR3 regions and iRepertoire HTBI primers, TCR beta libraries were built. Each CDR3 protein gets one entry after TCRdb re-called the multiplex PCR reads with MiXCR. The sample lists some 330,000 distinct CDR3 sequences; less than 30% were seen once.

The V call is TRBV6-1, the J call TRBJ2-7; 10 bases are a match to TRBD2. This sequence originates from a woman between 35 and 50 years old with Graves disease. The input for sequencing was peripheral blood mononuclear cells (PBMCs), taken when the disease was refractory, from a patient treated with antithyroid drugs. CDR3 bases: TGTGCCAGCAGTACCCTGCCTAGCGGGAGATCTGTGTGGTACGAGCAGTACTTC. Protein product: CASSTLPSGRSVWYEQYF.